The 22 T cell receptor beta chains in this list originate from one sample, sequenced in a study of cytomegalovirus exposure and HLA in healthy donors. It was with 60 Vbeta and 13 Jbeta primers that the PCR ran. Clones were read by immunoSEQ multiplex PCR, and TCRdb kept only the in-frame ones, dropping some. The top ten hold about 5.3% of the sample, which has about 100,000 clones, around 79% seen once. Specimen: PBMCs. Every receptor here comes from a man aged 60 to 69 in good health and CMV-seropositive.

This clone came up once. This sequence joins TRBV5-6 and TRBJ2-7; TRBD1 agrees at 11 bases. J gave up 7 bases and V 3 bases, and 9 bases lay outside the gene matches. CDR1 is SGHDT, CDR2 YYEEEE, per germline. The CDR3 has 15 amino acids. The CDR3 DNA follows: TGTGCCAGCAGCTCGGGCGGGACAGGGGGACGGGAGCAGTACTTC. Translation: CASSSGGTGGREQYF. Based on the CDR3 plus reference TRBV5-6 and TRBJ2-7, the full variable domain is DAGVTQSPTHLIKTRGQQVTLRCSPKSGHDTVSWYQQALGQGPQFIFQYYEEEERQRGNFPDRFSGHQFPNYSSELNVNALLLGDSALYLCASSSGGTGGREQYFGPGTRLTVT.

For the CDR3, the DNA is TGTGCCGGAAGGGACATCATTAATGAAAAACTGTTTTTT. This codes for CAGRDIINEKLFF. The rearrangement links TRBV19 to TRBJ1-4, with a weak D call TRBD1 (6 bases). The CDR3 consists of 13 residues. CDR1 is LNHDA and CDR2 is SQIVND in the germline V gene (reference sequence). Trimming left V 11 bases short and J 4 bases short, with 14 bases between.

This clone was seen just once. V is TRBV29-1 and J is TRBJ1-1, with TRBD1 as a possible D gene (5 bases). V gave up 6 bases and J gave up 1 base, with 15 bases separating them. This CDR3 has 14 residues. The germline CDR1 and CDR2 sequences are SQVTM and ANQGSEA. The CDR3 nucleotides read TGCAGCGTACGGGGGGTGGGGGGGAACACTGAAGCTTTCTTT. It specifies CSVRGVGGNTEAFF.

This clone was detected a few times. CDR3 amino acids: CASSQATSGGGETQYF. In DNA form, the CDR3 reads TGTGCCAGCAGCCAAGCGACCTCAGGGGGCGGGGAGACCCAGTACTTC. The V call is TRBV5-4, the J call TRBJ2-5; the match to TRBD1 covers 8 bases. The trim removed 4 bases at V and 5 bases at J, leaving 13 bases unmatched. The CDR3 contains 16 residues. The V gene's germline CDR1 is SGHNT and CDR2 YYREEE (reference sequence).

This chain joins TRBV7-6 and TRBJ2-1; 11 bases fit TRBD2. In germline, CDR1 is SGHVS, CDR2 FNYEAQ. Trimming removed 0 bases from V and 4 bases from J; junction bases left unmatched: 14. The CDR3 runs 20 residues. The CDR3 region has the DNA TGTGCCAGCAGCTTAGCATGGGGCACTACTAGCGGGGGCCGTTACAATGAGCAGTTCTTC. Protein sequence: CASSLAWGTTSGGRYNEQFF.

Note on this clone: A read error may account for a junction end that differs from germline. The genes are TRBV6-6 and TRBJ2-7; 7 bases line up with TRBD1. CDR3 size: 12 residues. Germline V gene lookup returns CDR1 MNHNY and CDR2 SVGAGI (reference sequence). CDR3 amino acids: CASSYSEGQANF. The CDR3, as DNA: TGTGCCAGCAGTTACTCGGAAGGACAGGCCAACTTC.

This chain joins TRBV6-5 and TRBJ2-1; D remains ambiguous. CDR1 MNHEY and CDR2 SVGAGI come from the germline V gene. The CDR3 has 11 residues. Trimming stripped 5 bases from V and 10 bases from J, with 9 bases between. This chain's CDR3 is CASSEHTEQFF. CDR3 nucleotide sequence: TGTGCCAGCAGTGAACATACAGAGCAGTTCTTC.

The rearrangement uses TRBV19 and TRBJ2-6; D is perhaps TRBD1 (5 bases). This CDR3 contains 15 residues. The V gene lost 6 bases and the J gene lost 2 bases, with 11 bases spanning the gap. Germline V lookup: CDR1 LNHDA, CDR2 SQIVND (reference sequence). The CDR3 loop is CASSPAGTGANVLTF. DNA of the CDR3: TGTGCCAGTAGCCCGGCAGGGACTGGGGCCAACGTCCTGACTTTC.

The V call is TRBV2, the J call TRBJ1-5; D perhaps matches TRBD1 (6 bases). This CDR3 is built from 15 residues. CDR1 and CDR2 from the germline V gene are SNHLY and FYNNEI. Trimming cost V 8 bases and J 3 bases, with 17 bases left between them. The CDR3 is CASGKQGGDNQPQHF. In nucleotides, the CDR3 is TGTGCCAGCGGGAAACAGGGTGGTGACAATCAGCCCCAGCATTTT.

The chain employs TRBV5-6 and TRBJ2-1; the D gene is possibly TRBD1 (5 bases). From germline, CDR1 is SGHDT and CDR2 YYEEEE. With 1 base removed from V and 0 bases from J, the gap between germline ends came to 11 bases. CDR3 size: 16 residues. CDR3 coding DNA: TGTGCCAGCAGCTTGAGGGGCTCTGCCTCCTACAATGAGCAGTTCTTC. This gives the protein CASSLRGSASYNEQFF.

The J gene is TRBJ2-7, the V gene TRBV28; 7 bases agree with TRBD1. The junction had 15 bases not matched to a gene; V was cut back by 3 bases and J by 7 bases. In germline, CDR1 is MDHEN, CDR2 SYDVKM. The CDR3 extends over 16 amino acids. CDR3: CASSFILTGTPREQYF. The CDR3 DNA reads TGTGCCAGCAGTTTCATCCTGACAGGGACCCCGCGGGAGCAGTACTTC. Based on the CDR3 plus reference TRBV28 and TRBJ2-7, the full variable domain is DVKVTQSSRYLVKRTGEKVFLECVQDMDHENMFWYRQDPGLGLRLIYFSYDVKMKEKGDIPEGYSVSREKKERFSLILESASTNQTSMYLCASSFILTGTPREQYFGPGTRLTVT.

This clone has just one count. CDR3 sequence (DNA): TGTGCCAGCAGCTTAGGGCCGGAGGAAAAACTGTTTTTT. It translates to CASSLGPEEKLFF. V usage is TRBV11-3 and J usage is TRBJ1-4; unclear D gene. The V end lost 1 base, the J end lost 8 bases, and 8 bases lay between the germline ends. The CDR3 has 13 residues. Germline CDR1 SGHNT, CDR2 YENEEA.

This chain links TRBV20-1 with TRBJ2-1, with a weak D call TRBD2 (6 bases). This CDR3 region has 10 residues. V was shortened by 5 bases and J by 12 bases, with 11 bases between the two germline ends. Germline CDR1 reads DFQATT; CDR2 reads SNEGSKA (reference sequence). CDR3 DNA: TGCAGTGCTCTCGGGGGTGTGCAGTTCTTC. Protein sequence: CSALGGVQFF.

The gene calls are TRBV7-6 and TRBJ2-3; weak D call: TRBD1 (6 bases). V was clipped by 4 bases and J by 6 bases, with 11 bases between them. The CDR3 spans 13 residues. Germline assignment: CDR1 SGHVS and CDR2 FNYEAQ. The CDR3 protein is CASSSGQTDTQYF. The CDR3 bases are TGTGCCAGCAGCTCTGGACAGACCGATACGCAGTATTTT.

The chain recombines TRBV27 with TRBJ1-2; D is possibly TRBD1 (6 bases). V dropped 6 bases and J dropped 7 bases, with 15 bases sitting between them. The CDR3 totals 13 residues. Germline CDR1 MNHEY, CDR2 SMNVEV (reference sequence). The chain's CDR3 is CASRPGQIGGYTF. The CDR3 DNA sequence: TGTGCCAGCAGGCCCGGACAGATCGGTGGCTACACCTTC.

The rearrangement uses TRBV28 and TRBJ2-2; D is possibly TRBD2 (6 bases). Germline assignment: CDR1 MDHEN and CDR2 SYDVKM. The CDR3 extends over 14 amino acids. Trimming took off 3 bases at V and 1 base at J, with 6 bases between the two ends. The CDR3 DNA is TGTGCCAGCAGTTTGGGGGGGAACACCGGGGAGCTGTTTTTT. Translation: CASSLGGNTGELFF.

The chain recombines TRBV11-1 with TRBJ1-1; possibly TRBD1 for D (5 bases). The germline gives CDR1 SGHAT, CDR2 FQDESV (reference sequence). The V gene lost 4 bases and the J gene lost 1 base, with 7 bases spanning the gap. This CDR3 contains 13 residues. The CDR3 coding sequence is TGTGCCAGCAGCTCGCAGGGGAACACTGAAGCTTTCTTT. Residues: CASSSQGNTEAFF.

This clone came up a few times. J is TRBJ2-5 and V is TRBV18, with 10 bases aligning to TRBD1. CDR3 length: 15 amino acids. Germline V gene sequence: CDR1 KGHSH, CDR2 LQKENI. The V segment lost 3 bases and the J segment 4 bases; nucleotides outside the gene matches: 5. The CDR3 loop is CASSPRGQGGETQYF. Here the CDR3 DNA reads TGTGCCAGCTCACCGCGAGGACAGGGGGGAGAGACCCAGTACTTC.

This clone showed up just a few times. This chain links TRBV19 with TRBJ1-4, with D possibly being TRBD1 (5 bases). The CDR3 spans 15 residues. Trimming pared 5 bases from V and 4 bases from J, leaving 14 bases between. The V gene's germline CDR1 is LNHDA and CDR2 SQIVND (reference sequence). The CDR3 sequence: CASSPIDRVNEKLFF. The CDR3 DNA reads TGTGCCAGTAGTCCAATTGACAGAGTTAATGAAAAACTGTTTTTT.

This chain uses TRBV5-1 with TRBJ2-5; D gene uncertain. Germline values: CDR1 SGHRS, CDR2 YFSETQ. V lost 0 bases and J lost 13, with 19 bases in between. This CDR3 is built from 14 residues. In DNA form, the CDR3 reads TGCGCCAGCAGCTTGGTCTCACGTAGCCCCACTTCGTACTTC. Its protein product is CASSLVSRSPTSYF.

This chain uses TRBV2 with TRBJ2-3; D might be TRBD1 (6 bases). Trimming took 3 bases from V and 2 from J, leaving 15 bases between them. Germline assignment: CDR1 SNHLY and CDR2 FYNNEI. The CDR3 contains 16 residues. For the CDR3, the DNA is TGTGCCAGCAGTGAGAAGGGGTGGGGGCACACAGATACGCAGTATTTT. The encoded protein is CASSEKGWGHTDTQYF.

A note on this clone: The sample has other DNA sequences that encode this CDR3 too. The chain joins TRBV18 to TRBJ1-2; TRBD1 matches 8 bases. The CDR3 runs 14 residues. Per germline, CDR1 KGHSH and CDR2 LQKENI. V was pared by 1 base and J by 3 bases, with 1 base of the junction left unmatched. This CDR3 is CASSPLDRDYGYTF. CDR3 sequence (DNA): TGTGCCAGCTCACCACTGGACAGGGACTATGGCTACACCTTC. Complete variable domain (other parts from reference TRBV18 and TRBJ1-2): NAGVMQNPRHLVRRRGQEARLRCSPMKGHSHVYWYRQLPEEGLKFMVYLQKENIIDESGMPKERFSAEFPKEGPSILRIQQVVRGDSAAYFCASSPLDRDYGYTFGSGTRLTVV.